This T cell receptor beta chain is from a study of CD8 T cells in ankylosing spondylitis. Details on this clonotype: As yet, its antigen is unknown.

A single record per CDR3 protein comes from TCRdb applying MiXCR to the 5' RACE reads. Of around 890,000 distinct CDR3 sequences listed, approximately 12% were seen once; the top ten hold 0.51%. Study conclusions and caveats: Existing reports had already noted some motif variants in reactive arthritis synovial fluid and blood. Disease-linked clones bore a CD8+ phenotype and were relatively rare in peripheral blood. Blood from ankylosing spondylitis patients appeared to carry a characteristic roughly eight-variant TCR beta motif.

Germline values: CDR1 DFQATT, CDR2 SNEGSKA (reference sequence). The CDR3 is 13 amino acids. Trimming cost V 5 bases and J 2 bases; bases outside gene matches: 5. V gene TRBV20-1 combines with J gene TRBJ1-2; 7 bases match TRBD1. The specimen sequenced was blood, either unsorted or a sorted T cell fraction (not recorded which). This receptor was taken from a male donor with ankylosing spondylitis. CDR3 coding DNA: TGCAGTGCTTCGACAGGGTTAAACTATGGCTACACCTTC. As protein: CSASTGLNYGYTF.